This T cell receptor (beta chain) came from a study of monozygotic twins with inflammatory bowel disease (dated by TCRdb to the late 2010s). Background on the whole study: In total, roughly 30 monozygotic twin pairs made up the full study: 19 Danish pairs, all IBD-discordant, plus nine German pairs, of which four were IBD-concordant and five were IBD-discordant. The search for disease-associated traits relied mainly on comparing, within discordant pairs, IBD patients with their genetically identical healthy co-twins. Each individual had, on average, about 151 000 unique TCRalpha sequences and 181 000 unique TCRbeta sequences available for analysis. The investigation overall reported the following: The analysis was unable to tell different T cell subtypes apart. IBD patients shared fewer clonotypes with other individuals than healthy twins did, most markedly in patients showing signs of disease activity. TCRbeta repertoire diversity, by inverse Simpson index, was decreased in IBD patients compared with their healthy co-twins. The results gave no support for a single strong signal or clonotype linked to IBD. Concordant and discordant twins showed no difference in repertoire similarity, possibly because of limited statistical power. Because patients were on differing immunosuppressive treatments, the repertoires may have picked up extra background noise and inter-individual variability.

Note on this clonotype: This clone's antigen is unknown.

Reading the germline V gene gives CDR1 SGHTA and CDR2 FQGNSA. The CDR3 contains 16 residues, cysteine and phenylalanine counted. No DNA was logged. Library preparation used 5' RACE. Each TCR library was prepared from about 3.5 ug of total RNA. cDNA was synthesized with SMARTScribe reverse transcriptase in eight separate reactions per sample. During cDNA synthesis, unique molecular identifiers containing a 6-nucleotide sample barcode were introduced by template switching. Two nested PCRs of about 15 and 9 cycles amplified the TCRalpha and TCRbeta cDNA, and bead purification followed each PCR. Before amplification, the cDNA was treated with uracil DNA-glycosylase and purified using the QIAquick PCR purification kit. The second PCR added Illumina TruSeq-compatible adapters along with sample-specific barcodes. TapeStation and Qubit were used to check library quality and concentration, and approximately 5.4 ng of each library was pooled. Sequencing of the pooled libraries was done on an Illumina HiSeq2500 single-index Rapid Run using custom sequencing primers and 2 x 100 bp reads. The paper's data handling went like this. MiGEC version 1.2.6 was used for UMI-based consensus assembly, which corrected PCR and sequencing errors. MiXCR version 2.1.1 was used for V(D)J alignment, clonotype assembly and CDR3 extraction. To normalise gene usage, clonotype sharing and MAIT/NKT TCR abundance, the top 1000, 10 000 and 20 000 clonotypes in each sample were analysed. Diversity was computed as the inverse Simpson index with the vegan R package after downsampling to 27 000 UMIs. Paired Mann-Whitney U tests on discordant twin pairs were used, with Benjamini-Hochberg multiple-testing correction. After TCRdb reprocessed the reads, each CDR3 protein sequence was kept as one row, without DNA. These V and J calls are TCRdb output, not the study's own analysis. The sample table holds some 450,000 distinct CDR3 sequences. The ten largest clones capture 2.4% of the sample.

From each donor, a roughly 2.5 ml peripheral blood sample was drawn into PAXgene tubes and stored at -80 degrees C. Without T cell sorting, total RNA was isolated from whole blood using the PAXgene blood miRNA kit on an automated QIAcube. Peripheral blood from monozygotic twin pairs, either concordant or discordant for inflammatory bowel disease, underwent deep TCRalpha and TCRbeta repertoire profiling that used unique molecular barcoding. Smoking habits were recorded for all twin pairs, and individuals were classified as current, former or never smokers. The chain is assembled from TRBV7-2 and TRBJ2-3; TCRdb proposes TRBD2, but this gene call is untestable without DNA. The receptor was derived from a human donor with ulcerative colitis or Crohn's disease, or a healthy co-twin of an affected twin (not recorded which). Sequencing was carried out using blood. The CDR3 amino acid sequence is: CASSSSGRVPADTQYF.